The TCR beta chain described here comes from a study of blood T cell repertoires in COVID-19. Study details: Acute and convalescent COVID-19 samples came from the United States, Italy and Spain. In each case, the material was cDNA or gDNA derived from T cells, B-cell-depleted T cells, or PBMCs.

Authors' data handling: Researchers report that nucleated cell counts were estimated from reference gene primer amplification. Some clones are missing from TCRdb's copy, which holds only in-frame ones; the method was immunoSEQ multiplex PCR. V and J calls and clone size are copied from that table; D and trimming were computed from the DNA. The repertoire consists of some 90,000 clones, with approximately 90% occurring once and the leading ten covering under 10%. CDR3 size: 16 residues. Trimming removed 5 bases from V and 1 base from J, with 17 bases in between. CDR1 and CDR2 from the germline V gene are SGHVS and FQNEAQ.

This sequence originates from a man aged 50-59 years with acute or convalescent COVID-19. Sequenced sample: peripheral blood. This chain connects TRBV7-8 to TRBJ1-1; no definite D call. DNA for the CDR3: TGTGCCAGCAGCCGCCGGACTCTTACCGGGAACACTGAAGCTTTCTTT. As protein: CASSRRTLTGNTEAFF.